The text below deals with one TCR beta chain. What it binds is unknown. The CDR3 contains 13 residues. The germline CDR1 and CDR2 sequences are WNHNN and SYGVQD (reference sequence). Trimming cost V 2 bases and J 5 bases, with 8 bases left between them. PCR amplification relied on 60 Vbeta primers (plus 13 Jbeta primers). Sequencing was performed with immunoSEQ multiplex PCR; in TCRdb, only in-frame clones are kept and a portion is missing. Here the sample spans some 150,000 clones, 73% being singletons. This sample is part of a study of cytomegalovirus exposure and HLA in healthy donors. Overall study findings and caveats: There were around 160 TCR beta chains listed as cytomegalovirus-associated. There was a cluster of highly shared sequence variants that was likely a sequencing artifact. The authors later linked a missense DCLRE1C variant to TCR beta V- and J-gene trimming. TCR beta chains associated with HLA were, in a later analysis, more clonally expanded than equally common others.

The receptor's source is a human donor in good health. The sample comprised PBMCs. The chain uses TRBV10-1 and TRBJ2-3, with a tentative D call TRBD2 (5 bases). The DNA for the CDR3 is TGCGCCAGCAGTGAGAGCGGAGAAGATACGCAGTATTTT. Amino acid sequence: CASSESGEDTQYF.